This record covers a single T cell receptor beta chain. These data are taken from a study of blood T cell repertoires in COVID-19. For the study at large: The samples span acute and convalescent COVID-19 from the United States, Italy and Spain.

Authors' data handling: For nucleated cells, counts were estimated from reference gene primer amplification. TCRdb's table, derived via immunoSEQ multiplex PCR, lists solely in-frame clones and lacks some. V and J calls and clone size are those listed in that table; D and trimming were worked out from the DNA. The table records hundreds of thousands of clones, approximately 91% of them present only once. The specimen was peripheral blood. This clonotype was sampled from a man aged 18 to 29 with active or convalescent COVID-19.

The CDR3 region is CASSYSTGGHSYEQYF. DNA of the CDR3: TGTGCCAGCAGTTACTCTACAGGGGGGCACTCCTACGAGCAGTACTTC. The chain uses TRBV6-6 and TRBJ2-7, with 8 bases lining up with TRBD1. The V and J ends lost 0 bases and 0 bases, in that order; junction bases with no gene match: 4. CDR1 and CDR2 (germline): MNHNY, SVGAGI (reference sequence). The CDR3 covers 16 residues.